The entry that follows covers one T cell receptor (beta chain) sequence. The data were taken from a study of blood T cell repertoires in COVID-19. Study background: COVID-19 samples from acute and convalescent phases originated in the United States, Italy and Spain. Nucleic acid was either cDNA or gDNA, and it came from T cells, B-cell-depleted T cells, or PBMCs.

V lost 1 base and J 5 bases, leaving 8 bases between the germline ends. The CDR3 loop spans 13 amino acids. Original processing methods: Nucleated cell number was recorded as an estimate derived from reference gene primer amplification. Some clones are missing from TCRdb's copy, which holds only in-frame ones; the method was immunoSEQ multiplex PCR. V, J and clone size are those of that table, while D and trimming were read from the DNA. The table shows about 86,000 clones, with 65% to 85% occurring only once. The TCR comes from a man aged 65 to 85 with acute or convalescent COVID-19. Sequenced material: peripheral blood. The rearrangement links TRBV12-3 or TRBV12-4 to TRBJ1-1; D unresolved. The CDR3 region is CASSLVRGTEAFF. The CDR3 DNA is TGTGCCAGCAGTTTAGTGCGGGGAACTGAAGCTTTCTTT.